This TCR beta chain was captured by sequencing in a study of shared clonotypes between healthy human individuals. The ends were cut back, 6 bases at V and 0 bases at J, with 8 bases in the middle. The germline CDR1 and CDR2 sequences are MNHNS and SASEGT. This CDR3 comprises 13 residues. Concerning this clone itself: The antigen is not known. This sample also contains other DNA sequences that code for the same CDR3.

Whole-study results and caveats: Blood was the only sampled material, and tissue repertoires likely differ.

TCRdb's copy holds only in-frame clones and misses some; the assay was immunoSEQ multiplex PCR. Of fewer than 100,000 clones listed, 67% are singletons. Sequencing was done on a sample of memory CD8+ T cells sorted from blood. Described subset: CD45RO+ cells pooled with CCR7-negative TemRA cells. J is TRBJ1-2 and V is TRBV6-1; D is unclear. The sequence was obtained from a man younger than 45 in good health. The CDR3 sequence: CASSERPNYGYTF. The CDR3 bases are TGTGCCAGCAGCGAACGTCCTAACTATGGCTACACCTTC.